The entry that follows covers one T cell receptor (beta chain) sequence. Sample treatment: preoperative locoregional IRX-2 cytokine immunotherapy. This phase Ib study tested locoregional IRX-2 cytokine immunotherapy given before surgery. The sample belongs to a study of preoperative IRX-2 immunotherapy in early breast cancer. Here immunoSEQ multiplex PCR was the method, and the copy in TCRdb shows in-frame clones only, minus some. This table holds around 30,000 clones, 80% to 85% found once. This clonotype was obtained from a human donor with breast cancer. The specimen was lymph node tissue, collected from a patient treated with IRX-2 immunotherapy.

The CDR3 sequence: CAWNRGVSYNEQFF. CDR3 nucleotides: TGTGCCTGGAACCGGGGAGTTTCCTACAATGAGCAGTTCTTC. The chain recombines TRBV30 with TRBJ2-1, with D possibly being TRBD2 (5 bases). This CDR3 has 14 amino acids. V lost 4 bases and J lost 1, with 11 bases in between. Germline loops: CDR1 GTSNPN, CDR2 SVGIG (reference sequence).